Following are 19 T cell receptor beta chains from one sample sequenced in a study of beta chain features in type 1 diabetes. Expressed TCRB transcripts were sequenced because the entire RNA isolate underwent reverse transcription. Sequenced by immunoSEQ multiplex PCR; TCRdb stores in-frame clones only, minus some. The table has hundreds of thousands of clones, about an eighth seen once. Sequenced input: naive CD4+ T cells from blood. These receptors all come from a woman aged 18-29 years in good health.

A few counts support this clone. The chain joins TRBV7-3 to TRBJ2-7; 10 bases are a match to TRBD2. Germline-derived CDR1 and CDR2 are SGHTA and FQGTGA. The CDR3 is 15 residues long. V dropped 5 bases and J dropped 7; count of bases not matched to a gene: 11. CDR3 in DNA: TGTGCCAGCAGCCCGGGACTAGCGAGCCAAGGGGAGCAGTACTTC. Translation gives CASSPGLASQGEQYF.

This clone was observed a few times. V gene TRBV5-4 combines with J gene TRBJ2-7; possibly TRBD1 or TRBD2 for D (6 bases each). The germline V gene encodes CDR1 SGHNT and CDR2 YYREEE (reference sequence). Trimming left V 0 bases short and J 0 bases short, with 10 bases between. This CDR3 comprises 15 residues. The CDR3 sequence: CASSLVGGSSYEQYV. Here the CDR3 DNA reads TGTGCCAGCAGCTTGGTAGGGGGGAGCTCCTACGAGCAGTACGTC.

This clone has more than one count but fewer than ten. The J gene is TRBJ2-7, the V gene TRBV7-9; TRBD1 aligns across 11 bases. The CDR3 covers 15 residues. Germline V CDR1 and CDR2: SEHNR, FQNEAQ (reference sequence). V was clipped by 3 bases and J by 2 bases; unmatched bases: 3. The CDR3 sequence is CASSFGQGAPYEQYV. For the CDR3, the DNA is TGTGCCAGCAGCTTCGGACAGGGGGCCCCCTACGAGCAGTACGTC.

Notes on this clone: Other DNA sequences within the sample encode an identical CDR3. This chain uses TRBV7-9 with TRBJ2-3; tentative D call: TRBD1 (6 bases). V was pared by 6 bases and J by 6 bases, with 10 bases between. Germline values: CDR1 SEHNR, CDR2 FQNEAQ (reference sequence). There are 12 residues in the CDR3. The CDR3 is CASSPQGDTQYF. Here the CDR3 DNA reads TGTGCCAGCAGTCCCCAGGGGGATACGCAGTATTTT.

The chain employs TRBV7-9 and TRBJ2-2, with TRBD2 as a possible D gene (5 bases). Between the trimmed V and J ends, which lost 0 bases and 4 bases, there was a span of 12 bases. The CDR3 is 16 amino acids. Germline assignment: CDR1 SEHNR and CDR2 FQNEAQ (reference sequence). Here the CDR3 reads CASSLALSGSTGELFF. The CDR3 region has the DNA TGTGCCAGCAGCTTAGCACTTTCTGGGAGCACCGGGGAGCTGTTTTTT.

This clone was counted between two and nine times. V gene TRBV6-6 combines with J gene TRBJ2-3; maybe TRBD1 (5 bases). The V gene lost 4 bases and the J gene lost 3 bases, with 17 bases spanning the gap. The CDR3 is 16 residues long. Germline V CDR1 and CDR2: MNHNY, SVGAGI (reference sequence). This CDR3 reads CASSFPQGLETDTQYF. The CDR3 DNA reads TGTGCCAGCAGTTTCCCCCAGGGATTGGAGACAGATACGCAGTATTTT.

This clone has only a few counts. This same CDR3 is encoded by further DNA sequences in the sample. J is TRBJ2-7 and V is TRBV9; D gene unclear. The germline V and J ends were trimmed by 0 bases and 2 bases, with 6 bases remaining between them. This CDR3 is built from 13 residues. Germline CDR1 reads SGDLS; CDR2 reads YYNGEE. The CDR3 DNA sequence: TGTGCCAGCAGCGTAGGGCTAACCTACGAGCAGTACTTC. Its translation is CASSVGLTYEQYF.

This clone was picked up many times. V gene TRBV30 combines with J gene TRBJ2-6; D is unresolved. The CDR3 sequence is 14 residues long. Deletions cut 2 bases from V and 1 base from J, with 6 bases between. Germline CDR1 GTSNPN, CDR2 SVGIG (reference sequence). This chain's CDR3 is CAWSRQSGANVLTF. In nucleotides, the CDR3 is TGTGCCTGGAGTCGGCAGTCTGGGGCCAACGTCCTGACTTTC. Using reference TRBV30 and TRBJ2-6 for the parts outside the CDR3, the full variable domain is SQTIHQWPATLVQPVGSPLSLECTVEGTSNPNLYWYRQAAGRGLQLLFYSVGIGQISSEVPQNLSASRPQDRQFILSSKKLLLSDSGFYLCAWSRQSGANVLTFGAGSRLTVL.

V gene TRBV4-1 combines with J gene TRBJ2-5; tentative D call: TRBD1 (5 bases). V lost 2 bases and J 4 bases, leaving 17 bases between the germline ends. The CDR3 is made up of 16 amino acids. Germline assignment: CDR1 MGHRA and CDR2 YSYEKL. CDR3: CASSQQGSQVPETQYF. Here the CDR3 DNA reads TGCGCCAGCAGCCAACAGGGTTCCCAAGTCCCAGAGACCCAGTACTTC.

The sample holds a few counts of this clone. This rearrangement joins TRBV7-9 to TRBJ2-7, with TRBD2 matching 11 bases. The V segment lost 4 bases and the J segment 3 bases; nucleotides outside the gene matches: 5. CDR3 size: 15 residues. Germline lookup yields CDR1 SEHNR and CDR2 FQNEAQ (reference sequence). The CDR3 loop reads CASSSGGLAGYEQYF. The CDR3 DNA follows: TGTGCCAGCAGCTCGGGAGGACTAGCGGGCTACGAGCAGTACTTC.

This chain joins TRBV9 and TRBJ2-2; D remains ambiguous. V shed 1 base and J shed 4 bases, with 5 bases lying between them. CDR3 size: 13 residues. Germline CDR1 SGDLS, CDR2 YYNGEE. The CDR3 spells CASSVYVTGELFF. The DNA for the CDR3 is TGTGCCAGCAGCGTATACGTCACCGGGGAGCTGTTTTTT.

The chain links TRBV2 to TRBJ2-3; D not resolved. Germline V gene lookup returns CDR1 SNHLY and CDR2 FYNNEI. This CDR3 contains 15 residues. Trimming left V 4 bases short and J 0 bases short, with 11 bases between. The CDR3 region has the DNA TGTGCCAGCAGTGCCCGGACGGATAGCACAGATACGCAGTATTTT. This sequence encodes CASSARTDSTDTQYF.

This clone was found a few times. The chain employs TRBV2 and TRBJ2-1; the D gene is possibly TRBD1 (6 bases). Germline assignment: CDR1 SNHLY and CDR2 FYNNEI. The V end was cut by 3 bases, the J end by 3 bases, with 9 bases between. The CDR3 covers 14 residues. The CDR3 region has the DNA TGTGCCAGCAGTGAGGAGACAGGCTACAATGAGCAGTTCTTC. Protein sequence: CASSEETGYNEQFF. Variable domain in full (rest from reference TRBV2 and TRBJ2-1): EPEVTQTPSHQVTQMGQEVILRCVPISNHLYFYWYRQILGQKVEFLVSFYNNEISEKSEIFDDQFSVERPDGSNFTLKIRSTKLEDSAMYFCASSEETGYNEQFFGPGTRLTVL.

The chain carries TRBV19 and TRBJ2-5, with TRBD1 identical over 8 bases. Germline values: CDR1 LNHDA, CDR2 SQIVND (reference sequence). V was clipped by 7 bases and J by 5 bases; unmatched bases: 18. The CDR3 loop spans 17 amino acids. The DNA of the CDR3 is TGTGCCAGTACCAAAACCGGGACAGGATACAGCCGTGAGACCCAGTACTTC. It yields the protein CASTKTGTGYSRETQYF.

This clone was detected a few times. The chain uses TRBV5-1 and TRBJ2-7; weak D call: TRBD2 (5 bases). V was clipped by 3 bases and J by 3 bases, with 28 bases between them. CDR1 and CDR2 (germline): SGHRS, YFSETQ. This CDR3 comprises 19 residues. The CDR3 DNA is TGCGCCAGCAGCTCGCGACCCCCCGGGGAAGCCCGCCACATCTACGAGCAGTACGTC. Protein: CASSSRPPGEARHIYEQYV.

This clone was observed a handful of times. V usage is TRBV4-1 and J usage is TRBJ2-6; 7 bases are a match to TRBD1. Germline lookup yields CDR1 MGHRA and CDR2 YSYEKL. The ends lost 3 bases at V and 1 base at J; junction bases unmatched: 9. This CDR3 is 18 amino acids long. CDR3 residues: CASSHWTGFVSGANVLTF. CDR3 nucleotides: TGCGCCAGCAGCCATTGGACAGGTTTCGTGTCTGGGGCCAACGTCCTGACTTTC.

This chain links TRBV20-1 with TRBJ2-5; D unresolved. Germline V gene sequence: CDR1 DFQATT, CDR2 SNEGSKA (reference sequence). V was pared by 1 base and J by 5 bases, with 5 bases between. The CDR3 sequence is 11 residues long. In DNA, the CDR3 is TGCAGTGCTAGAGCGCGGGAGACCCAGTACTTC. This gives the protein CSARARETQYF.

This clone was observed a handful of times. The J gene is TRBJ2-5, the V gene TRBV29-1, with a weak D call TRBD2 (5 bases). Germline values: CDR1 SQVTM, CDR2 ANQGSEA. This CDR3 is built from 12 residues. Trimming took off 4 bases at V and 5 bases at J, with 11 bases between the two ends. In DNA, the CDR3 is TGCAGCGTTGCCCGGGGAGCGGAGACCCAGTACTTC. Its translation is CSVARGAETQYF.

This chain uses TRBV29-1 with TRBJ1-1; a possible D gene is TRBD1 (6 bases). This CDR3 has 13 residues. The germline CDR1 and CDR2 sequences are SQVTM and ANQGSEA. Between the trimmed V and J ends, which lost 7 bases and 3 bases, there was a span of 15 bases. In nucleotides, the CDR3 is TGCAGCGGACGCCGACAGGAGCACACTGAAGCTTTCTTT. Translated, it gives CSGRRQEHTEAFF.